The 17 T cell receptor beta chains presented below share a single source sample, sequenced in a study of T cell changes during pregnancy in multiple sclerosis. Generated by immunoSEQ multiplex PCR, the TCRdb table keeps only in-frame clones and is missing some. The sample has 45,000 to 55,000 clones; around 93% are singletons. Sample: CD4+ T cells from peripheral blood mononuclear cells, taken after pregnancy. The receptors here all came from a female donor in good health, enrolled as a control in a pregnancy study.

This clone has just one count. The gene calls are TRBV11-1 and TRBJ2-7, with a possible D match to TRBD1 (5 bases). The CDR3 has 13 residues. From germline, CDR1 is SGHAT and CDR2 FQDESV (reference sequence). Trimming took off 5 bases at V and 3 bases at J, with 11 bases between the two ends. CDR3 bases: TGTGCCAGCAGCAAGTCAGGGCTCTACGAGCAGTACTTC. It translates to CASSKSGLYEQYF.

This chain uses TRBV9 with TRBJ2-5; perhaps TRBD2 as D (5 bases). The CDR3 loop spans 14 amino acids. Germline CDR1 reads SGDLS; CDR2 reads YYNGEE. V was shortened by 0 bases and J by 1 base, with 7 bases between the two germline ends. The CDR3 DNA follows: TGTGCCAGCAGCGTAGGTAGCGTCCAAGAGACCCAGTACTTC. Its translation: CASSVGSVQETQYF.

This chain joins TRBV7-3 and TRBJ2-1; no clear D. Germline assignment: CDR1 SGHTA and CDR2 FQGTGA. The CDR3 is 16 residues long. V was trimmed by 1 base and J by 0 bases, leaving 10 bases between them. The CDR3 nucleotides are TGTGCCAGCAGCTTAAGTCCGGTTAGCTCCTACAATGAGCAGTTCTTC. Translated, it gives CASSLSPVSSYNEQFF.

This chain links TRBV23-1 with TRBJ1-6, with 8 bases identical to TRBD1. TRBV23-1 is an ORF; its function is uncertain. The ends lost 5 bases at V and 8 bases at J; junction bases unmatched: 8. This CDR3 has 15 amino acids. The CDR3 bases are TGCGCCAGCAGTTCGCCGGACAGGGTCGATTCACCCCTCCACTTT. The encoded protein is CASSSPDRVDSPLHF.

V gene TRBV7-2 combines with J gene TRBJ2-7; D remains ambiguous. Germline V gene data show CDR1 as SGHTA and CDR2 as FQGNSA. The CDR3 spans 14 residues. Trimming shortened V by 3 bases and J by 2 bases, and 11 bases separated the two germline ends. The CDR3 sequence is CASSFSPRAYEQYF. The CDR3 DNA follows: TGTGCCAGCAGCTTTTCCCCAAGAGCCTACGAGCAGTACTTC.

The V gene is TRBV29-1, the J gene TRBJ2-1, with D possibly matching TRBD1 (5 bases). V was shortened by 0 bases and J by 12 bases, with 9 bases between the two germline ends. CDR3 size: 11 residues. The germline CDR1 and CDR2 sequences are SQVTM and ANQGSEA. Here the CDR3 DNA reads TGCAGCGTTGAAGATCAGGGAAGGCAGTTCTTC. This sequence encodes CSVEDQGRQFF.

The chain carries TRBV12-5 and TRBJ2-1, with 10 bases that match TRBD2. The CDR3 is 16 residues long. Germline V lookup: CDR1 LGHNT, CDR2 FRNRAP. The V and J ends lost 5 bases and 7 bases, in that order; junction bases with no gene match: 11. Here the CDR3 reads CASGPPGSGGSNEQFF. In nucleotides, the CDR3 is TGTGCTAGTGGTCCTCCGGGTAGCGGGGGGTCTAATGAGCAGTTCTTC.

The rearrangement joins TRBV28 to TRBJ2-1; 14 bases match TRBD2. The CDR3 loop spans 16 amino acids. The J segment lost 4 bases and the V segment lost 2 bases, leaving 1 base of the junction unmatched. Per the germline V gene, CDR1 is MDHEN and CDR2 is SYDVKM. The CDR3 DNA is TGTGCCAGCAGTTTAGGGACTAGCGGGGGTTACAATGAGCAGTTCTTC. Residues: CASSLGTSGGYNEQFF.

The chain combines TRBV5-6 with TRBJ2-1; D is perhaps TRBD2 (5 bases). Germline V lookup: CDR1 SGHDT, CDR2 YYEEEE. The CDR3 length is 12 residues. V was cut by 1 base and J by 12 bases, with 11 bases left in between. CDR3 amino acids: CASSLLSGGQFF. The CDR3 nucleotides are TGTGCCAGCAGCTTGCTCAGTGGAGGGCAGTTCTTC.

This chain uses TRBV6-5 with TRBJ2-4, with 15 positions matching TRBD2. The germline V gene encodes CDR1 MNHEY and CDR2 SVGAGI. CDR3 length equals 15 residues. The ends lost 7 bases at V and 6 bases at J; junction bases unmatched: 4. In DNA, the CDR3 is TGTGCCAGCACCCGGACTAGCGGGGGGGTAAACATTCAGTACTTC. Its protein product is CASTRTSGGVNIQYF.

The rearrangement joins TRBV18 to TRBJ2-2, with D possibly matching TRBD1 (6 bases). This CDR3 has 16 residues. V dropped 4 bases and J dropped 0 bases, with 12 bases sitting between them. Germline V lookup: CDR1 KGHSH, CDR2 LQKENI. The CDR3 protein is CASSRTGNTNTGELFF. The CDR3 region has the DNA TGTGCCAGCTCACGTACAGGGAACACGAACACCGGGGAGCTGTTTTTT.

The rearrangement joins TRBV19 to TRBJ1-5, with 11 bases lining up with TRBD1. This CDR3 contains 16 residues. Germline-derived CDR1 and CDR2 are LNHDA and SQIVND (reference sequence). V was clipped by 5 bases and J by 7 bases; unmatched bases: 10. Here the CDR3 DNA reads TGTGCCAGTAGTCCGGAGGACAGGGGGCTATGGCAGCCCCAGCATTTT. This encodes CASSPEDRGLWQPQHF.

This clone was detected once. CDR3 in amino acids: CASSFGTIRAADTQYF. The CDR3 DNA reads as TGTGCCAGCAGCTTCGGGACAATCCGGGCCGCAGATACGCAGTATTTT. The chain uses TRBV7-2 and TRBJ2-3; a weak D match, TRBD1 (6 bases). Deletions cut 3 bases from V and 4 bases from J, with 17 bases between. There are 16 residues in the CDR3. Germline CDR1 reads SGHTA; CDR2 reads FQGNSA.

The rearrangement links TRBV7-2 to TRBJ2-5, with D unclear. The CDR3 is 13 amino acids. V shed 1 base and J shed 4 bases, with 7 bases lying between them. CDR1 is SGHTA and CDR2 is FQGNSA in the germline V gene. This chain's CDR3 is CASSLEQLETQYF. DNA of the CDR3: TGTGCCAGCAGCTTAGAACAGCTAGAGACCCAGTACTTC.

This chain connects TRBV4-2 to TRBJ1-1; 9 nucleotides align to TRBD1. The germline V gene has CDR1 LGHNA and CDR2 YNFKEQ. This CDR3 comprises 14 residues. V was clipped by 1 base and J by 5 bases; unmatched bases: 2. The CDR3 sequence is CASSQADRGTEAFF. The DNA for the CDR3 is TGTGCCAGCAGCCAAGCCGACAGGGGGACTGAAGCTTTCTTT.

This chain connects TRBV14 to TRBJ2-7, with 8 bases identical to TRBD1. The CDR3 consists of 11 residues. The trim removed 1 base at V and 12 bases at J, leaving 2 bases unmatched. Germline V gives CDR1 SGHDN, CDR2 FVKESK. CDR3 coding DNA: TGTGCCAGCAGCCAAGGGACAGGGCGGTACTTC. As protein: CASSQGTGRYF.

This sequence joins TRBV9 and TRBJ1-2; 7 nucleotides match TRBD1. CDR1 and CDR2 from the germline V gene are SGDLS and YYNGEE. CDR3 size: 12 residues. The V and J ends lost 2 bases and 7 bases, in that order; junction bases with no gene match: 2. The CDR3 DNA reads TGTGCCAGCAGCGTCTACAGGGGTGGCTACACCTTC. This gives the protein CASSVYRGGYTF.